The rows below give T cell receptor beta chains drawn from one sample of a study of response to subunit inactivated influenza vaccine. Using its own MiXCR run on the RT-PCR reads, TCRdb lists one record per CDR3 protein. The sample includes a few hundred thousand distinct CDR3 sequences, 12% to 15% of them seen just once. Specimen: PBMCs from blood, collected 11 to 12 days after vaccination. The source is a man between 45 and 60 years old who received an inactivated influenza vaccine. Each CDR3 is given with its conserved first and last residue. Fields, in order: CDR3 DNA, CDR3 protein, clone size, J gene, D gene, V gene. The D gene is left open where the match is weak. Only part of the rows carry a size: once, few, many, or a class if the clone is expanded.

CDR3nt: TGTGCCAGCAGTTTCGGAGACAGGACCATCTACGAGCAGTACTTC; CDR3aa: CASSFGDRTIYEQYF; abundance: few; j_gene: TRBJ2-7; d_gene: .; v_gene: TRBV6-2/TRBV6-3
CDR3nt: TGCGCCAGCAGCCAACTCGGCGGAGCCTACGAGCAGTACTTC; CDR3aa: CASSQLGGAYEQYF; abundance: .; j_gene: TRBJ2-7; d_gene: .; v_gene: TRBV4-1
CDR3nt: TGCAGTGCTGTTCCGGGGGCTAACACAGATACGCAGTATTTT; CDR3aa: CSAVPGANTDTQYF; abundance: few; j_gene: TRBJ2-3; d_gene: .; v_gene: TRBV20-1
CDR3nt: TGCGCCAGCAGCTTGTCGGGAGAAGAGACAGATACGCAGTATTTT; CDR3aa: CASSLSGEETDTQYF; abundance: few; j_gene: TRBJ2-3; d_gene: .; v_gene: TRBV5-1
CDR3nt: TGTGCCAGCAGTGAGAGTCTTGAGAGGCAGTATTTT; CDR3aa: CASSESLERQYF; abundance: .; j_gene: TRBJ2-3; d_gene: .; v_gene: TRBV12-3/TRBV12-4
CDR3nt: TGCGCCGGAGGATGCGCACGGCGGGACAGGGGGCGGGACACTGAAGCTTTCTTT; CDR3aa: CAGGCARRDRGRDTEAFF; abundance: many; j_gene: TRBJ1-1; d_gene: TRBD1; v_gene: TRBV5-1
CDR3nt: TGCAGCGTTGTAATTGCGGGGTCCTCCTACAATGAGCAGTTCTTC; CDR3aa: CSVVIAGSSYNEQFF; abundance: few; j_gene: TRBJ2-1; d_gene: .; v_gene: TRBV29-1
CDR3nt: TGTGCCACCAGGACCGGGACAGGGGGCACCGGGGAGCTGTTTTTT; CDR3aa: CATRTGTGGTGELFF; abundance: .; j_gene: TRBJ2-2; d_gene: TRBD1; v_gene: TRBV24-1
CDR3nt: TGCAGCGTTGACAGGGAGAGGCAAGAGACCCAGTACTTC; CDR3aa: CSVDRERQETQYF; abundance: .; j_gene: TRBJ2-5; d_gene: .; v_gene: TRBV29-1
CDR3nt: TGCGCCAGCAGCCAGGGACTAGCGGACACCGGGGAGCTGTTTTTT; CDR3aa: CASSQGLADTGELFF; abundance: few; j_gene: TRBJ2-2; d_gene: TRBD2; v_gene: TRBV4-3
CDR3nt: TGCGCCAGCAGCCCCGACAGGGTCGGCAGGGAGCAGTACTTC; CDR3aa: CASSPDRVGREQYF; abundance: .; j_gene: TRBJ2-7; d_gene: TRBD1; v_gene: TRBV5-1
CDR3nt: TGTGCCAGCAGCTTTTGGGGATCTCTCTCGGGCAAAAACATTCAGTACTTC; CDR3aa: CASSFWGSLSGKNIQYF; abundance: few; j_gene: TRBJ2-4; d_gene: .; v_gene: TRBV7-9
CDR3nt: TGCAGTGCACCGGGACAGGGCTTTCAAAAACTGTTTTTT; CDR3aa: CSAPGQGFQKLFF; abundance: .; j_gene: TRBJ1-4; d_gene: TRBD1; v_gene: TRBV20-1
CDR3nt: TGTGCCTGGAGGCTGGGGGGTGGCTACGAGCAGTACTTC; CDR3aa: CAWRLGGGYEQYF; abundance: .; j_gene: TRBJ2-7; d_gene: .; v_gene: TRBV30
CDR3nt: TGTGCCACCACCCAACTCCTAGGACTAGCGGGAGCGTATGAGCAGTTCTTC; CDR3aa: CATTQLLGLAGAYEQFF; abundance: .; j_gene: TRBJ2-1; d_gene: TRBD2; v_gene: TRBV3-1